The next 26 T cell receptor beta chains were all read from a single sample in a study of T-cell reconstitution after alpha-beta-depleted transplantation in children. A TCRbeta library incorporating unique molecular identifiers was prepared. One entry per CDR3 protein, called by TCRdb with MiXCR from the PCR reads. The sample carries more than 500,000 distinct CDR3 sequences, roughly 10% recorded once. The material was PBMCs, mostly from graft donor cells, obtained 180 days after TCRalphabeta/CD19-depleted stem cell transplant. The receptors here all came from a female patient aged 2 to 10 who had a stem cell transplant for aplastic anemia, so the T cells may come from the graft donor.

This clonotype was recorded at least ten times. The chain carries TRBV11-3 and TRBJ2-1; TRBD1 matches 8 bases. This CDR3 comprises 15 residues. CDR1 is SGHNT, CDR2 YENEEA, per germline. Germline trimming cut 3 bases from V and 3 bases from J; bases unmatched to any gene: 4. The CDR3 sequence: CASSFGTGDYNEQFF. The DNA for the CDR3 is TGTGCCAGCAGCTTTGGGACAGGCGACTACAATGAGCAGTTCTTC. The full variable domain, with the rest looked up from reference TRBV11-3 and TRBJ2-1, is EAGVVQSPRYKIIEKKQPVAFWCNPISGHNTLYWYLQNLGQGPELLIRYENEEAVDDSQLPKDRFSAERLKGVDSTLKIQPAELGDSAVYLCASSFGTGDYNEQFFGPGTRLTVL.

This clonotype has at least ten counts. The chain combines TRBV4-3 with TRBJ2-1; D gene uncertain. The germline V gene encodes CDR1 LGHNA and CDR2 YSLEER. The CDR3 runs 17 residues. Trimming took 0 bases from V and 0 from J, leaving 12 bases between them. The CDR3 DNA follows: TGCGCCAGCAGCCAAGATCGGCTAGGTCTCTCCTACAATGAGCAGTTCTTC. Its translation: CASSQDRLGLSYNEQFF.

The gene calls are TRBV2 and TRBJ2-5; D uncertain. The CDR3 totals 13 residues. CDR1 and CDR2 from the germline V gene are SNHLY and FYNNEI. Trimming shortened V by 7 bases and J by 2 bases, and 11 bases separated the two germline ends. CDR3 coding DNA: TGTGCCAGCATCTACGGCAGGCAAGAGACCCAGTACTTC. Translation: CASIYGRQETQYF.

This clonotype was counted at least ten times. This chain links TRBV4-2 with TRBJ2-1; a weak D match, TRBD1 (5 bases). The V gene lost 0 bases and the J gene lost 4 bases, with 13 bases spanning the gap. The length of the CDR3 is 16 residues. Germline CDR1 reads LGHNA; CDR2 reads YNFKEQ. DNA for the CDR3: TGTGCCAGCAGCCAAGATATTCGACAGTTTTACAATGAGCAGTTCTTC. It translates to CASSQDIRQFYNEQFF.

This chain connects TRBV28 to TRBJ2-3; perhaps D is TRBD1 or TRBD2 (5 bases each). Trimming removed 1 base from V and 5 bases from J, with 7 bases in between. Germline V gene lookup returns CDR1 MDHEN and CDR2 SYDVKM. The CDR3 sequence is 13 residues long. CDR3 loop: CASSLLGEDTQYF. In DNA, the CDR3 is TGTGCCAGCAGTTTATTGGGGGAAGATACGCAGTATTTT.

Only a few counts were recorded for this clonotype. This chain links TRBV11-2 with TRBJ2-3, with 7 nucleotides matching TRBD2. The germline gives CDR1 SGHAT, CDR2 FQNNGV. The CDR3 has 19 residues. V dropped 3 bases and J dropped 2; count of bases not matched to a gene: 17. The CDR3 DNA is TGTGCCAGCAGCTTCTCTAGCGGTTTAGCGGGCCCTCCCACAGATACGCAGTATTTT. The encoded protein is CASSFSSGLAGPPTDTQYF. Full variable domain (remainder filled in from reference TRBV11-2 and TRBJ2-3): EAGVAQSPRYKIIEKRQSVAFWCNPISGHATLYWYQQILGQGPKLLIQFQNNGVVDDSQLPKDRFSAERLKGVDSTLKIQPAKLEDSAVYLCASSFSSGLAGPPTDTQYFGPGTRLTVL.

The chain uses TRBV6-2 or TRBV6-3 and TRBJ2-1; TRBD2 aligns across 10 bases. Germline V gene data show CDR1 as MNHEY and CDR2 as SVGEGT. The V and J ends lost 4 bases and 8 bases, in that order; junction bases with no gene match: 11. The CDR3 loop spans 16 amino acids. The CDR3 region is CASSFLASGSKDEQFF. CDR3 bases: TGTGCCAGCAGTTTCCTGGCTAGCGGGAGTAAGGATGAGCAGTTCTTC.

This clonotype was seen a handful of times. The chain uses TRBV20-1 and TRBJ2-2; 10 positions match TRBD2. Germline CDR1 DFQATT, CDR2 SNEGSKA (reference sequence). Trimming removed 3 bases from V and 4 bases from J; junction bases left unmatched: 5. The CDR3 totals 15 residues. In DNA, the CDR3 is TGCAGTGCTAGGATTAGCGGGAGGTCCACCGGGGAGCTGTTTTTT. This encodes CSARISGRSTGELFF.

This clonotype has ten or more counts. The chain employs TRBV7-9 and TRBJ2-5, with D unclear. Germline V gene data show CDR1 as SEHNR and CDR2 as FQNEAQ (reference sequence). The V end was cut by 3 bases, the J end by 2 bases, with 10 bases between. The CDR3 has 14 amino acids. The CDR3, as DNA: TGTGCCAGCAGCTTCTGGACCGTTCAAGAGACCCAGTACTTC. The encoded protein is CASSFWTVQETQYF.

The chain has TRBV12-3 or TRBV12-4 and TRBJ2-1; 10 nucleotides line up with TRBD2. This CDR3 region has 17 residues. Trimming took 6 bases from V and 6 from J; bases not matched to a gene: 14. CDR3 amino acids: CASSPRSGRALFNEQFF. In nucleotides, the CDR3 is TGTGCCAGCAGCCCTAGGAGCGGGAGGGCCCTTTTCAATGAGCAGTTCTTC.

This clonotype has more than one count but fewer than ten. The chain links TRBV7-2 to TRBJ2-3, with a tentative D call TRBD1 (5 bases). Germline V gene lookup returns CDR1 SGHTA and CDR2 FQGNSA. Deletions cut 3 bases from V and 11 bases from J, with 21 bases between. This CDR3 comprises 15 residues. CDR3 region: CASSFTPLGGAQQYF. The DNA for the CDR3 is TGTGCCAGCAGCTTTACTCCCCTGGGTGGGGCTCAGCAGTATTTT.

In the case of this clonotype: One junction end does not reproduce the germline sequence, and a read error may be involved. Here the CDR3 DNA reads TGCGCCAGCAGCTTGGTGGGGGGGCCAGTTGACTTC. As protein: CASSLVGGPVDF. The chain recombines TRBV5-1 with TRBJ2-7; possibly TRBD2 for D (7 bases). CDR1 is SGHRS and CDR2 is YFSETQ in the germline V gene. The CDR3 is 12 amino acids.

The rearrangement joins TRBV12-3 or TRBV12-4 to TRBJ1-2, with TRBD1 matching 11 bases. The CDR3 runs 18 residues. V trimming: 7 bases; J trimming: 5 bases; junction bases outside the gene matches: 18. The DNA of the CDR3 is TGTGCCAGCAATCGGGGGACAGGGGGAACGAACATCCATTATGGCTACACCTTC. Translation: CASNRGTGGTNIHYGYTF.

The gene calls are TRBV27 and TRBJ2-7; D is perhaps TRBD1 (6 bases). The CDR3 is 17 amino acids. The V end was cut by 0 bases, the J end by 2 bases, with 17 bases between. Looked up from germline, CDR1 is MNHEY and CDR2 is SMNVEV (reference sequence). CDR3 amino acids: CASSLSTAGRGPYEQYF. In nucleotides, the CDR3 is TGTGCCAGCAGTTTATCCACCGCGGGCAGGGGACCCTACGAGCAGTACTTC.

This clonotype has only a few counts. The rearrangement uses TRBV12-3 or TRBV12-4 and TRBJ2-1, with D perhaps TRBD2 (5 bases). V was clipped by 5 bases and J by 4 bases, with 18 bases between them. The CDR3 length is 16 residues. The CDR3 protein is CASSHGRRDRYNEQFF. CDR3 DNA: TGTGCCAGCAGTCATGGCCGCCGGGATCGGTACAATGAGCAGTTCTTC.

The rearrangement links TRBV21-1 to TRBJ1-1; TRBD1 is taken as the D call from the table, unchecked against the DNA. TRBV21-1 is termed a pseudogene. This CDR3 has 16 amino acids. The CDR3 coding sequence is TGTGCCAGCAGCAAAGCGCTGGGGGGAGAGACCACTGAAGCTTTCTTT. It yields the protein CASSKALGGETTEAFF.

This clonotype was counted ten times or more. This chain links TRBV29-1 with TRBJ2-7, with 11 bases identical to TRBD2. Germline CDR1 and CDR2: SQVTM and ANQGSEA. The CDR3 consists of 13 residues. V shed 5 bases, J shed 3 bases, and the junction held 3 bases outside the gene matches. CDR3 sequence: CSVWTSGRYEQYF. In DNA, the CDR3 is TGCAGCGTTTGGACTAGCGGGCGCTACGAGCAGTACTTC.

The chain combines TRBV20-1 with TRBJ1-2, with no clear D. Germline values: CDR1 DFQATT, CDR2 SNEGSKA (reference sequence). Trimming left V 1 base short and J 2 bases short, with 8 bases between. This CDR3 has 13 amino acids. CDR3 coding DNA: TGCAGTGCTAGAGCTACAGAAAACTATGGCTACACCTTC. This codes for CSARATENYGYTF.

At least ten counts were recorded for this clonotype. This rearrangement joins TRBV10-3 to TRBJ2-7; 7 bases line up with TRBD1. The trim removed 7 bases at V and 1 base at J, leaving 4 bases unmatched. This CDR3 region has 13 residues. CDR1 ENHRY and CDR2 SYGVKD come from the germline V gene. This chain's CDR3 is CAITRGYSYEQYF. The CDR3 DNA is TGTGCCATCACCAGGGGGTATTCCTACGAGCAGTACTTC.

A few counts support this clonotype. The chain joins TRBV27 to TRBJ2-2; tentatively, D is TRBD2 (5 bases). The CDR3 has 13 amino acids. V gave up 5 bases and J gave up 7 bases, with 11 bases separating them. Germline values: CDR1 MNHEY, CDR2 SMNVEV (reference sequence). This CDR3 reads CASSPGSSGELFF. The CDR3 nucleotides are TGTGCCAGCAGTCCGGGGTCCAGCGGGGAGCTGTTTTTT.

In its sample, this clonotype was seen many times. The J gene is TRBJ1-1, the V gene TRBV12-3 or TRBV12-4; D is undetermined. CDR3 length equals 14 residues. The ends were cut back, 7 bases at V and 1 base at J, with 13 bases in the middle. The CDR3 sequence is CASTEDGKNTEAFF. In DNA form, the CDR3 reads TGTGCCAGCACCGAGGACGGGAAGAACACTGAAGCTTTCTTT.

In its sample, this clonotype was seen many times. This sequence joins TRBV15 and TRBJ1-5; no firm D call. V was clipped by 0 bases and J by 0 bases, with 9 bases between them. This CDR3 has 16 residues. The germline CDR1 and CDR2 sequences are LNHNV and YYDKDF (reference sequence). CDR3 DNA: TGTGCCACCAGCAGAGATCGGCTCAATAGCAATCAGCCCCAGCATTTT. Translation gives CATSRDRLNSNQPQHF.

The chain employs TRBV20-1 and TRBJ2-1, with TRBD2 matching over 11 bases. V gave up 3 bases and J gave up 6 bases; unmatched junction bases: 4. CDR3 length equals 14 residues. The germline CDR1 and CDR2 sequences are DFQATT and SNEGSKA (reference sequence). The CDR3 spells CSARTSGMVNEQFF. DNA of the CDR3: TGCAGTGCTAGGACTAGCGGGATGGTCAATGAGCAGTTCTTC.

Only a few counts were recorded for this clonotype. The chain recombines TRBV7-2 with TRBJ2-7; D is uncertain. CDR1 is SGHTA, CDR2 FQGNSA, per germline. The germline V and J ends were trimmed by 8 bases and 6 bases, with 11 bases remaining between them. There are 11 residues in the CDR3. CDR3 residues: CASGLSVEQYF. The CDR3 DNA reads TGTGCCAGCGGTTTGAGCGTCGAGCAGTACTTC.

V and J are TRBV6-2 or TRBV6-3 and TRBJ2-1, with D unclear. Germline V gives CDR1 MNHEY, CDR2 SVGEGT. The CDR3 contains 16 residues. Trimming left V 0 bases short and J 7 bases short, with 16 bases between. DNA for the CDR3: TGTGCCAGCAGTTACTCGTGGGGTCCCAATTTGAATGAGCAGTTCTTC. It is translated as CASSYSWGPNLNEQFF.

This clonotype has a single count. V gene TRBV5-1 combines with J gene TRBJ2-1; possible D gene TRBD2, 5 bases. The CDR3 covers 16 residues. Germline V gene lookup returns CDR1 SGHRS and CDR2 YFSETQ. Deletions cut 0 bases from V and 4 bases from J, with 14 bases between. The DNA for the CDR3 is TGCGCCAGCAGCTTGGCCAGTGGAGGCGGTTACAATGAGCAGTTCTTC. Its protein is CASSLASGGGYNEQFF. Full variable domain (missing parts from reference TRBV5-1 and TRBJ2-1): KAGVTQTPRYLIKTRGQQVTLSCSPISGHRSVSWYQQTPGQGLQFLFEYFSETQRNKGNFPGRFSGRQFSNSRSEMNVSTLELGDSALYLCASSLASGGGYNEQFFGPGTRLTVL.